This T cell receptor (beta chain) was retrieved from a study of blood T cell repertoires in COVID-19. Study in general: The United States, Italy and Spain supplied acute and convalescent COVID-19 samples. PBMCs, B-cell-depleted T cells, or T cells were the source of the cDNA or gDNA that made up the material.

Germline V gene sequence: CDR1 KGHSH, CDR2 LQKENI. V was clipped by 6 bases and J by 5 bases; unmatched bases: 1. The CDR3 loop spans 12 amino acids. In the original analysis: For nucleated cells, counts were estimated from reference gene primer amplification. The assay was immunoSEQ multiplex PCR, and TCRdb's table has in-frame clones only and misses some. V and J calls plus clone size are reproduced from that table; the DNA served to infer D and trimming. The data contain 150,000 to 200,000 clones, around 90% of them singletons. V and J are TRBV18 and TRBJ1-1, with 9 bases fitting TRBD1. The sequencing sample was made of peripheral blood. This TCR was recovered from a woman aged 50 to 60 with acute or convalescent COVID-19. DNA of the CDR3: TGTGCCAGCTCCGGGACAGGGACTGAAGCTTTCTTT. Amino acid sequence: CASSGTGTEAFF.